One and the same sample provided the 10 T cell receptor beta chains below, sequenced in a study of cytomegalovirus exposure and HLA in healthy donors. 13 Jbeta primers and 60 Vbeta primers were used for the PCR. The repertoire was sequenced with immunoSEQ multiplex PCR; TCRdb's copy has only in-frame clones and lacks some. The sample has roughly 180,000 clones, under 80% seen once. Sequencing was carried out using PBMCs. Receptors were obtained from a woman aged 45-65 years in good health and CMV-seropositive.

Only a few counts were recorded for this clone. This sequence joins TRBV4-2 and TRBJ2-1; D is unclear. Germline CDR1 is LGHNA and CDR2 is YNFKEQ. This CDR3 contains 15 residues. Trimming removed 5 bases from V and 3 bases from J, with 14 bases in between. The CDR3 sequence is CASSLVQVDYNEQFF. The CDR3 nucleotides are TGTGCCAGCAGCTTAGTGCAGGTAGACTACAATGAGCAGTTCTTC.

In nucleotides, the CDR3 is TGCGCCAGCAGCCAAGTCGGGACTAGCGTGGCAGATACGCAGTATTTT. Its protein product is CASSQVGTSVADTQYF. The V gene is TRBV4-1, the J gene TRBJ2-3; TRBD2 agrees at 10 bases. The trim removed 1 base at V and 4 bases at J, leaving 5 bases unmatched. The germline gives CDR1 MGHRA, CDR2 YSYEKL. The CDR3 runs 16 residues.

This clone came up once. The V call is TRBV5-5, the J call TRBJ2-6; no reliable D call. The germline V gene encodes CDR1 SGHKS and CDR2 YYEKEE (reference sequence). The CDR3 has 15 amino acids. The V end was cut by 3 bases, the J end by 0 bases, with 7 bases between. The CDR3 DNA follows: TGTGCCAGCAGCTCACAGTCCTCTGGGGCCAACGTCCTGACTTTC. This sequence encodes CASSSQSSGANVLTF.

The J gene is TRBJ1-6, the V gene TRBV27; no clear D. The CDR3 is 14 residues long. The V gene's germline CDR1 is MNHEY and CDR2 SMNVEV (reference sequence). V lost 2 bases and J 10 bases, leaving 12 bases between the germline ends. The CDR3 reads CASSLGRGGSPLHF. For the CDR3, the DNA is TGTGCCAGCAGTTTAGGGCGGGGAGGATCACCCCTCCACTTT.

This clone was picked up one time. The chain recombines TRBV5-4 with TRBJ1-2, with 10 positions matching TRBD1. CDR3 length: 14 residues. After removal of 1 base from V and 7 bases from J, the junction contained 4 bases not matched to a gene. CDR1 and CDR2 from the germline V gene are SGHNT and YYREEE (reference sequence). The CDR3 region is CASSLRQGAFGYTF. The CDR3 nucleotides are TGTGCCAGCAGCTTGAGACAGGGGGCGTTTGGCTACACCTTC.

This rearrangement joins TRBV4-1 to TRBJ1-1, with 8 bases identical to TRBD1. CDR1 is MGHRA, CDR2 YSYEKL, per germline. The CDR3 is 13 residues long. Trimming cost V 4 bases and J 5 bases; bases outside gene matches: 3. This CDR3 is CASSRQGATEAFF. CDR3 bases: TGCGCCAGCAGCCGGCAGGGGGCGACTGAAGCTTTCTTT.

The V and J genes are TRBV5-1 and TRBJ1-3, with D hard to call. The CDR3 is 16 residues long. Germline values: CDR1 SGHRS, CDR2 YFSETQ. V was cut by 0 bases and J by 0 bases, with 10 bases left in between. For the CDR3, the DNA is TGCGCCAGCAGCTTGGCGGCCCTAGACTCTGGAAACACCATATATTTT. Translating gives CASSLAALDSGNTIYF.

CDR3 residues: CASSLAGQGYEQYF. The CDR3 DNA reads TGTGCCAGCAGCCTGGCGGGACAGGGCTACGAGCAGTACTTC. The chain joins TRBV7-8 to TRBJ2-7; 9 bases line up with TRBD1. Germline-derived CDR1 and CDR2 are SGHVS and FQNEAQ. Unmatched junction bases numbered 5, after V lost 5 bases and J lost 3 bases. This CDR3 contains 14 residues. The full variable domain, in which reference TRBV7-8 and TRBJ2-7 provide the parts outside the CDR3, is GAGVSQSPRYKVAKRGQDVALRCDPISGHVSLFWYQQALGQGPEFLTYFQNEAQLDKSGLPSDRFFAERPEGSVSTLKIQRTQQEDSAVYLCASSLAGQGYEQYFGPGTRLTVT.

This chain joins TRBV10-3 and TRBJ1-2, with TRBD1 matching over 8 bases. This CDR3 is 15 amino acids long. Germline lookup yields CDR1 ENHRY and CDR2 SYGVKD. The J segment lost 1 base and the V segment lost 4 bases, leaving 5 bases of the junction unmatched. CDR3 nucleotide sequence: TGTGCCATCAGTGGAGGGACAGGAGTTAACTATGGCTACACCTTC. Amino acids: CAISGGTGVNYGYTF.

The genes are TRBV7-6 and TRBJ1-3; 10 bases align to TRBD1. Germline assignment: CDR1 SGHVS and CDR2 FNYEAQ. The CDR3 is 17 residues long. The junction had 6 bases not matched to a gene; V was cut back by 3 bases and J by 1 base. CDR3 residues: CASSLGTGDRSGNTIYF. Written as DNA, the CDR3 is TGTGCCAGCAGCTTGGGGACAGGGGATAGGTCTGGAAACACCATATATTTT. The full variable domain, rest sourced from reference TRBV7-6 and TRBJ1-3, is GAGVSQSPRYKVTKRGQDVALRCDPISGHVSLYWYRQALGQGPEFLTYFNYEAQQDKSGLPNDRFSAERPEGSISTLTIQRTEQRDSAMYRCASSLGTGDRSGNTIYFGEGSWLTVV.